The clone carrying this TCR beta chain has just one count. The sample is drawn from a study of blood T cell repertoires in COVID-19. Assay: immunoSEQ multiplex PCR; the TCRdb copy retains only in-frame clones and omits some. Among over 250,000 clones listed, more than 85% were seen once. The CDR3 extends over 14 amino acids. CDR1 and CDR2 from the germline V gene are LNHNV and YYDKDF (reference sequence). Trimming removed 1 base from V and 4 bases from J, with 10 bases in between. Sequencing was done on a sample of peripheral blood. V and J are TRBV15 and TRBJ1-2, with D maybe TRBD1 (5 bases). The sequence derives from a person aged 18-29 years with COVID-19, enrolled during active disease. The chain's CDR3 is CATSRGGASYGYTF. CDR3 in DNA: TGTGCCACCAGCAGAGGTGGGGCGAGCTATGGCTACACCTTC.